Each of the 18 T cell receptor beta chains below was sequenced from the same sample in a study of cytomegalovirus exposure and HLA in healthy donors. This PCR relied on a set of 60 Vbeta primers and 13 Jbeta primers. Assay: immunoSEQ multiplex PCR; the TCRdb copy retains only in-frame clones and omits some. The repertoire holds around 110,000 clones, roughly 83% seen once, with 3.5% to 4.5% in the top ten. Material for sequencing was PBMCs. The source is a man in his thirties or forties in good health and CMV-seropositive.

This clone was picked up one time. The chain is built from TRBV28 and TRBJ2-7; the match to TRBD1 covers 9 bases. Germline loops: CDR1 MDHEN, CDR2 SYDVKM. There are 17 residues in the CDR3. J lost 3 bases, V lost 4 bases, and 13 bases had no gene match. The CDR3 DNA is TGTGCCAGCAGTTCACAAGGGGCCGGGACAGGGTTCTACGAGCAGTACTTC. Translating gives CASSSQGAGTGFYEQYF.

The chain joins TRBV7-2 to TRBJ2-3; 13 bases align to TRBD2. Germline CDR1 SGHTA, CDR2 FQGNSA. With 5 bases clipped from V and 1 base from J, the junction kept 3 bases outside the gene matches. The CDR3 spans 16 residues. The CDR3 sequence: CASSTGTSGGTDTQYF. CDR3 sequence (DNA): TGTGCCAGCAGCACCGGGACTAGCGGGGGCACAGATACGCAGTATTTT. The variable domain in full, with the rest retrieved from reference TRBV7-2 and TRBJ2-3, is GAGVSQSPSNKVTEKGKDVELRCDPISGHTALYWYRQSLGQGLEFLIYFQGNSAPDKSGLPSDRFSAERTGGSVSTLTIQRTQQEDSAVYLCASSTGTSGGTDTQYFGPGTRLTVL.

There are a few counts of this clone. The chain employs TRBV7-2 and TRBJ1-6; D uncertain. Trimming stripped 5 bases from V and 15 bases from J, with 17 bases between. The CDR3 has 13 amino acids. The germline V gene has CDR1 SGHTA and CDR2 FQGNSA. CDR3 sequence: CASSRTTIEGLHF. CDR3 in DNA: TGTGCCAGCAGCCGTACGACCATAGAGGGCCTCCACTTT.

The rearrangement joins TRBV29-1 to TRBJ2-5; D may be TRBD1 (7 bases). Germline V gene lookup returns CDR1 SQVTM and CDR2 ANQGSEA. V lost 6 bases and J 5 bases, leaving 13 bases between the germline ends. This CDR3 region has 12 residues. The CDR3 loop reads CSVAGGTETQYF. CDR3 bases: TGCAGCGTGGCAGGGGGGACGGAGACCCAGTACTTC.

V and J are TRBV7-3 and TRBJ2-3; D is uncertain. V was shortened by 5 bases and J by 2 bases, with 17 bases between the two germline ends. The germline gives CDR1 SGHTA, CDR2 FQGTGA. The CDR3 extends over 16 amino acids. CDR3 sequence reads: CASSHRPSQDTDTQYF. In DNA, the CDR3 is TGTGCCAGCAGCCACAGACCCTCCCAAGACACAGATACGCAGTATTTT.

This clone was seen a handful of times. The chain combines TRBV4-2 with TRBJ2-1; 8 bases map to TRBD2. J lost 1 base, V lost 4 bases, and 3 bases had no gene match. The CDR3 is 15 amino acids. The germline V gene encodes CDR1 LGHNA and CDR2 YNFKEQ. In DNA form, the CDR3 reads TGTGCCAGCAGCCTGGAGCGGGAGTCCTACAATGAGCAGTTCTTC. Protein product: CASSLERESYNEQFF.

As DNA, the CDR3 is TGTGCCAGCAGCTCAGGGGGCGAATACACTGAAGCTTTCTTT. Amino acid sequence: CASSSGGEYTEAFF. This chain joins TRBV7-2 and TRBJ1-1; 8 bases line up with TRBD1. CDR3 length: 14 amino acids. With V trimmed by 4 bases and J by 3 bases, 4 bases remained unmatched. Germline loops: CDR1 SGHTA, CDR2 FQGNSA.

V usage is TRBV28 and J usage is TRBJ1-2; the match to TRBD1 covers 7 bases. Per the germline V gene, CDR1 is MDHEN and CDR2 is SYDVKM. J was trimmed by 0 bases and V by 6 bases; bases with no gene match: 4. CDR3 length equals 14 residues. The CDR3 loop is CASRPGTANYGYTF. The CDR3, as DNA: TGTGCCAGCAGACCCGGGACAGCTAACTATGGCTACACCTTC.

The chain employs TRBV5-1 and TRBJ2-7; D may be TRBD1 (5 bases). This CDR3 contains 12 residues. The V and J ends lost 0 bases and 12 bases respectively, with 13 bases between them. Per germline, CDR1 SGHRS and CDR2 YFSETQ. DNA of the CDR3: TGCGCCAGCAGCTTGGATGGGGCAGGCGGGTACTTC. Protein sequence: CASSLDGAGGYF.

This chain uses TRBV7-2 with TRBJ2-7; TRBD2 might be the D (5 bases). V was trimmed by 2 bases and J by 7 bases, leaving 21 bases between them. CDR1 and CDR2 (germline): SGHTA, FQGNSA. The CDR3 covers 16 residues. CDR3 sequence (DNA): TGTGCCAGCAGCTTATATTTGGACTCACAAACCAGGGAGCAGTACTTC. Protein sequence: CASSLYLDSQTREQYF. Variable domain in full (rest from reference TRBV7-2 and TRBJ2-7): GAGVSQSPSNKVTEKGKDVELRCDPISGHTALYWYRQSLGQGLEFLIYFQGNSAPDKSGLPSDRFSAERTGGSVSTLTIQRTQQEDSAVYLCASSLYLDSQTREQYFGPGTRLTVT.

This rearrangement joins TRBV6-5 to TRBJ2-7, with 8 bases lining up with TRBD1. V shed 5 bases and J 7 bases; nucleotides not matched to a gene: 10. The CDR3 consists of 14 residues. Germline CDR1 is MNHEY and CDR2 is SVGAGI. CDR3 sequence (DNA): TGTGCCAGCAGTCAGACGGGACAGGTGGTGGAGCAGTACTTC. Translation: CASSQTGQVVEQYF.

This clone was seen a handful of times. The V and J genes are TRBV11-2 and TRBJ1-4, with 7 nucleotides matching TRBD1. The CDR3 spans 13 residues. The germline gives CDR1 SGHAT, CDR2 FQNNGV. The ends lost 5 bases at V and 8 bases at J; junction bases unmatched: 5. CDR3 loop: CASSPIRGEKLFF. The CDR3 DNA reads as TGTGCCAGCAGCCCGATCAGGGGGGAAAAACTGTTTTTT.

V is TRBV9 and J is TRBJ1-4; 7 bases match TRBD1. J was trimmed by 5 bases and V by 2 bases; bases with no gene match: 3. Germline V gene lookup returns CDR1 SGDLS and CDR2 YYNGEE. The CDR3 has 14 amino acids. This CDR3 is CASSVTGLNEKLFF. The CDR3 DNA is TGTGCCAGCAGCGTGACAGGGCTAAATGAAAAACTGTTTTTT. Full variable domain (remainder filled in from reference TRBV9 and TRBJ1-4): DSGVTQTPKHLITATGQRVTLRCSPRSGDLSVYWYQQSLDQGLQFLIQYYNGEERAKGNILERFSAQQFPDLHSELNLSSLELGDSALYFCASSVTGLNEKLFFGSGTQLSVL.

This clone has a handful of counts. The V call is TRBV7-9, the J call TRBJ2-1; 14 bases agree with TRBD2. With 3 bases clipped from V and 1 base from J, the junction kept 5 bases outside the gene matches. The length of the CDR3 is 18 residues. Per germline, CDR1 SEHNR and CDR2 FQNEAQ (reference sequence). The chain's CDR3 is CASSFLGLAGVSYNEQFF. CDR3 in DNA: TGTGCCAGCAGCTTCTTGGGACTAGCGGGGGTATCCTACAATGAGCAGTTCTTC.

This sequence joins TRBV9 and TRBJ2-6; 14 positions agree with TRBD2. The length of the CDR3 is 18 residues. After removal of 2 bases from V and 1 base from J, the junction contained 2 bases not matched to a gene. The germline V gene encodes CDR1 SGDLS and CDR2 YYNGEE. The CDR3: CASSVGLAGGSGANVLTF. In DNA, the CDR3 is TGTGCCAGCAGCGTCGGACTAGCGGGAGGTTCTGGGGCCAACGTCCTGACTTTC.

The V and J genes are TRBV7-2 and TRBJ2-5, with TRBD2 matching 11 bases. From germline, CDR1 is SGHTA and CDR2 FQGNSA. The CDR3 has 16 amino acids. Trimming cost V 0 bases and J 1 base; bases outside gene matches: 1. CDR3 sequence: CASSLASGGAQETQYF. CDR3 in DNA: TGTGCCAGCAGCTTAGCTAGCGGGGGGGCCCAAGAGACCCAGTACTTC.

This clone was seen only once. The chain uses TRBV7-2 and TRBJ1-2; 9 bases are shared with TRBD1. V lost 0 bases and J lost 7; bases outside the gene matches: 9. The CDR3 runs to 16 residues. Germline CDR1 is SGHTA and CDR2 is FQGNSA. In DNA, the CDR3 is TGTGCCAGCAGCTTAGCGCGCAGACAGGGGGGCGGTGGCTACACCTTC. Amino acid sequence: CASSLARRQGGGGYTF.

The rearrangement joins TRBV2 to TRBJ2-1; a weak D match, TRBD1 (6 bases). Germline V CDR1 and CDR2: SNHLY, FYNNEI. V was trimmed by 4 bases and J by 12 bases, leaving 10 bases between them. The CDR3 covers 11 residues. CDR3 region: CASSARGGQFF. The CDR3 DNA reads TGTGCCAGCAGTGCCCGAGGGGGGCAGTTCTTC.